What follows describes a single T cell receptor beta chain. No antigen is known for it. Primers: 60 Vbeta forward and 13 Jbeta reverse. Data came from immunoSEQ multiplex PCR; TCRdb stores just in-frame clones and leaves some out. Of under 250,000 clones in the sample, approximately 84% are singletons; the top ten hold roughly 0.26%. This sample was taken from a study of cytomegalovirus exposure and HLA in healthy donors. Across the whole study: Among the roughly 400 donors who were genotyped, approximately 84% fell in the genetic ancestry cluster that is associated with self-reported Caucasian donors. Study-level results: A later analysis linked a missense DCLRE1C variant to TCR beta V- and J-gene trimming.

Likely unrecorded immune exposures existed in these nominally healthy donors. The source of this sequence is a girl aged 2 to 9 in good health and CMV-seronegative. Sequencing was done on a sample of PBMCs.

The CDR3 DNA sequence: TGCGCCAGCAGCCCAGTAGCGGGGGGAATCGGACTTGAGACCCAGTACTTC. Its translation: CASSPVAGGIGLETQYF. This rearrangement joins TRBV5-1 to TRBJ2-5, with 10 nucleotides matching TRBD2. The ends lost 4 bases at V and 5 bases at J; junction bases unmatched: 14. The CDR3 has 17 residues. Germline V lookup: CDR1 SGHRS, CDR2 YFSETQ.